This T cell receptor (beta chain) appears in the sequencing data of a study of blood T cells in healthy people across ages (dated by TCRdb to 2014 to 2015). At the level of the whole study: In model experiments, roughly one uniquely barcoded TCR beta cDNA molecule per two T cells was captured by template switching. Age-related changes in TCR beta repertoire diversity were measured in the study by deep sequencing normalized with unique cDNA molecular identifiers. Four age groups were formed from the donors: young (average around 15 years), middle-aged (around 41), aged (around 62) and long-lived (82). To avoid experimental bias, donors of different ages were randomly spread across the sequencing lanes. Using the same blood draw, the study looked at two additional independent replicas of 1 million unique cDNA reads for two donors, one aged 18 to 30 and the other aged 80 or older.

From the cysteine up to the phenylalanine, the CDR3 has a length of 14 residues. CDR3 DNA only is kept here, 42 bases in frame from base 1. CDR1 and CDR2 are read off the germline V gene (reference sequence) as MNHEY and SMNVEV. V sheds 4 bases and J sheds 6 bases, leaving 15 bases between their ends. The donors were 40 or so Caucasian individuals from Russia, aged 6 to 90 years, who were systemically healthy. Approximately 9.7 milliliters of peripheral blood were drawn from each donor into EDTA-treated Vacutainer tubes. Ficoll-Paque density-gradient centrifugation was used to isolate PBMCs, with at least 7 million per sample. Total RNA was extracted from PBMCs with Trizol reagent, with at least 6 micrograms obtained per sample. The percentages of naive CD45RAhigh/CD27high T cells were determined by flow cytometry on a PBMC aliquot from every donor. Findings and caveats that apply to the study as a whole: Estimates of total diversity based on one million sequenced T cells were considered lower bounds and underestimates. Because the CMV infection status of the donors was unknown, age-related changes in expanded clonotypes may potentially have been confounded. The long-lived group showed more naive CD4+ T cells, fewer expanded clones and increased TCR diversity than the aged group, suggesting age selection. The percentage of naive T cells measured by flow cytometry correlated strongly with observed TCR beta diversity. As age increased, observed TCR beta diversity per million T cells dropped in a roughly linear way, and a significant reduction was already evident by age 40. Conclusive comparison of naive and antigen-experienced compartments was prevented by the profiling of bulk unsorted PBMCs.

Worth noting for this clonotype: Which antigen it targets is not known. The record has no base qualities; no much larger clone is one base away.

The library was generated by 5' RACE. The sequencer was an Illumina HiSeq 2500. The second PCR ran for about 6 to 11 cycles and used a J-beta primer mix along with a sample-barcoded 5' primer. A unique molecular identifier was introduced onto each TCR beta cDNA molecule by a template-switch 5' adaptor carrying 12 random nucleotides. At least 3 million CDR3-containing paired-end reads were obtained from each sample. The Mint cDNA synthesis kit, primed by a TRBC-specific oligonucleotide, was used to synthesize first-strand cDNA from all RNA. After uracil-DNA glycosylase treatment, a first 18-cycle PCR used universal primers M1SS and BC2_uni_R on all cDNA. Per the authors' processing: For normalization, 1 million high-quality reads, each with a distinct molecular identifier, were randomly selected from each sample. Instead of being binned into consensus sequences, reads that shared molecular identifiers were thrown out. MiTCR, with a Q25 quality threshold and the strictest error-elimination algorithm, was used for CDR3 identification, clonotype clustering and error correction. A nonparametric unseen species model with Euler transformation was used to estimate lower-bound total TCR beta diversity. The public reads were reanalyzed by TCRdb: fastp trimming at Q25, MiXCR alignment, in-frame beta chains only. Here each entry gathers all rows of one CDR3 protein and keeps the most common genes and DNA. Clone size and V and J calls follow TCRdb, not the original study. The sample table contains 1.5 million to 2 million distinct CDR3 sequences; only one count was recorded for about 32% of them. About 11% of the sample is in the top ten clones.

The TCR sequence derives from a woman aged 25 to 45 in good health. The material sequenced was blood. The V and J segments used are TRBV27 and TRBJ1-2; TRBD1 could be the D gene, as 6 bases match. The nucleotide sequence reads TGTGCCAGCAGTTACACAGGGAGGGATGATGGCTACACCTTC. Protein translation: CASSYTGRDDGYTF.